This TCR beta chain was retrieved from a study of human T cells and chemical hapten exposure. Time point here: patch test 1, 2 weeks after DPC sensitization. The treatment is: therapeutic diphenylcyclopropenone sensitization with weekly scalp DPC. TCRdb re-called the RACE reads with MiXCR, one entry per CDR3 protein. The sample includes 79,000 or so distinct CDR3 sequences, approximately 29% of them seen just once. Whole-study results and caveats: The immune response of these alopecia patients might not match healthy individuals'.

The germline gives CDR1 SGHRS, CDR2 YFSETQ. V lost 2 bases and J lost 3, with 11 bases in between. The CDR3 covers 15 residues. Concerning this clonotype: Its specificity is not known.

This receptor was taken from a man aged 40-55 years with alopecia areata. Some clones in this sample may be carry-over from other donors' samples. The specimen was whole blood, collected in connection with sensitization to the hapten diphenylcyclopropenone (DPC). The rearrangement joins TRBV5-1 to TRBJ1-4, with TRBD1 as a possible D gene (6 bases). In DNA, the CDR3 is TGCGCCAGCAGCTTCTCCAGGGGACCTAATGAAAAACTGTTTTTT. It encodes CASSFSRGPNEKLFF.